This T cell receptor (beta chain) was sequenced during a study of T cell repertoires in cytomegalovirus infection. Turning to the study itself: Recently described HLA-C-restricted plus well-studied HLA-B-restricted CMV epitopes were used.

The length of the CDR3 is 16 residues. Germline lookup yields CDR1 SEHNR and CDR2 FQNEAQ (reference sequence). Comments on this clonotype: What it recognizes is unknown. A read error may produce the germline difference seen at one junction end.

TCRdb passed the reads through MiXCR, listing each CDR3 protein once. The sample has about 220,000 distinct CDR3 sequences, less than 50% seen once. Study-level results: Summed frequency of shared TCR beta families picked out CMV carriers who also had the relevant HLA. Clonotypes of TCR beta that were HLA-C-restricted and CMV-specific dominated the ex vivo response.

The sequence came from a human donor in good health (CMV status not recorded). Some clones in this sample may be carry-over from other donors' samples. Sequenced here: CD8+ T cells from cultured PBMCs, sampled from culture after CMV antigen stimulation. The gene calls are TRBV7-9 and TRBJ2-3, with TRBD2 identical over 11 bases. CDR3 nucleotide sequence: TGTGCAAGCAGCTTGACTAGCGGGACCATCACAGATACTCAGTATTTT. Its protein is CASSLTSGTITDTQYF.